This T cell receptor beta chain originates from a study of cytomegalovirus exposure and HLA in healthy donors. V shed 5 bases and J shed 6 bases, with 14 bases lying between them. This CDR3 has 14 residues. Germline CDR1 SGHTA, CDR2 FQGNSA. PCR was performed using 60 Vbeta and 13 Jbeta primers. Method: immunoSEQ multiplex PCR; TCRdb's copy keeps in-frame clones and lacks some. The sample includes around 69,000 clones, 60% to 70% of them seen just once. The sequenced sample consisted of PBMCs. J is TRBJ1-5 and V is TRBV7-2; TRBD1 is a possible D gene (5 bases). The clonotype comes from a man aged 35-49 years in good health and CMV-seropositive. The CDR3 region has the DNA TGTGCCAGCAGCACCACGCAGGGCGGTCAGCCCCAGCATTTT. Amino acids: CASSTTQGGQPQHF.